Presented here are 23 T cell receptor beta chains from one specimen sequenced in a study of lymphopenia after photon versus proton radiotherapy. The method was immunoSEQ multiplex PCR; TCRdb's version includes in-frame clones alone and lacks a portion of them. Of approximately 65,000 clones in the sample, just over 90% were seen once. Here the sequenced sample was peripheral blood, taken from a patient treated with photon-based radiotherapy. All receptors come from a woman in her sixties or seventies with pancreatic cancer.

The gene calls are TRBV7-9 and TRBJ2-7; TRBD1 agrees at 7 bases. CDR1 and CDR2 (germline): SEHNR, FQNEAQ (reference sequence). This CDR3 spans 14 amino acids. V lost 5 bases, J lost 5 bases, and 9 bases stayed unmatched. The CDR3 nucleotides read TGTGCCAGCAGCCCCGACAGGGTCACCCACGAGCAGTACTTC. It translates to CASSPDRVTHEQYF.

This chain uses TRBV6-1 with TRBJ1-5; D is possibly TRBD1 (5 bases). Deletions cut 10 bases from V and 0 bases from J, with 10 bases between. Germline values: CDR1 MNHNS, CDR2 SASEGT. This CDR3 region has 13 residues. The CDR3 sequence: CATTVNSNQPQHF. The CDR3 nucleotides read TGTGCCACGACAGTAAATAGCAATCAGCCCCAGCATTTT.

The gene calls are TRBV9 and TRBJ2-1; the match to TRBD2 covers 10 bases. Per the germline V gene, CDR1 is SGDLS and CDR2 is YYNGEE. The CDR3 extends over 18 amino acids. V lost 2 bases, J lost 4 bases, and 12 bases stayed unmatched. The CDR3 loop is CASSVDRLAGAGYNEQFF. DNA for the CDR3: TGTGCCAGCAGCGTCGACCGTCTAGCGGGAGCGGGTTACAATGAGCAGTTCTTC.

The chain links TRBV9 to TRBJ1-1, with a possible D match to TRBD1 (6 bases). The CDR3 loop spans 15 amino acids. Trimming took 3 bases from V and 1 from J, leaving 13 bases between them. CDR1 and CDR2 from the germline V gene are SGDLS and YYNGEE. CDR3 residues: CASSAAGTPNTEAFF. The DNA for the CDR3 is TGTGCCAGCAGCGCCGCCGGGACACCGAACACTGAAGCTTTCTTT.

The gene calls are TRBV14 and TRBJ2-7; D ambiguous. The germline V gene has CDR1 SGHDN and CDR2 FVKESK. The CDR3 runs 14 residues. V gave up 0 bases and J gave up 0 bases, with 6 bases separating them. CDR3 coding DNA: TGTGCCAGCAGCCAAGATCTAGTCTCCTACGAGCAGTACTTC. Translating it yields CASSQDLVSYEQYF.

This clone appeared once. This chain links TRBV4-3 with TRBJ1-2; no clear D gene. Trimming pared 1 base from V and 7 bases from J, leaving 7 bases between. This CDR3 is 12 amino acids long. CDR1 and CDR2 from the germline V gene are LGHNA and YSLEER. The CDR3 loop reads CASSQGMAGYTF. The CDR3 DNA sequence: TGCGCCAGCAGCCAAGGGATGGCTGGCTACACCTTC.

The CDR3, as DNA: TGCAGCGTTCTAGCGGTCTTTAGCACAGATACGCAGTATTTT. It codes for CSVLAVFSTDTQYF. The rearrangement links TRBV29-1 to TRBJ2-3; 7 bases match TRBD2. CDR1 and CDR2 (germline): SQVTM, ANQGSEA. The ends lost 5 bases at V and 0 bases at J; junction bases unmatched: 5. The CDR3 extends over 14 amino acids.

This clone was observed once. This sequence joins TRBV2 and TRBJ2-2, with D possibly being TRBD2 (6 bases). The V end lost 7 bases, the J end lost 5 bases, and 17 bases lay between the germline ends. The germline V gene encodes CDR1 SNHLY and CDR2 FYNNEI. The CDR3 length is 15 residues. The CDR3 reads CASKPGLPETGELFF. CDR3 bases: TGTGCCAGCAAACCCGGACTACCAGAAACCGGGGAGCTGTTTTTT.

The J gene is TRBJ2-1, the V gene TRBV10-3; perhaps TRBD1 as D (6 bases). Germline CDR1 is ENHRY and CDR2 is SYGVKD. This CDR3 is built from 15 residues. V dropped 5 bases and J dropped 0 bases, with 11 bases sitting between them. CDR3 residues: CAISSGESSYNEQFF. For the CDR3, the DNA is TGTGCCATCAGTTCAGGGGAGAGCTCCTACAATGAGCAGTTCTTC.

The table lists this clone with a few counts. The CDR3 here is CASTTGPDWPQHF. The CDR3 nucleotides are TGTGCCAGCACCACAGGGCCCGATTGGCCCCAGCATTTT. V and J are TRBV2 and TRBJ1-5; D may be TRBD1 (6 bases). The V gene's germline CDR1 is SNHLY and CDR2 FYNNEI. This CDR3 region has 13 residues. V was clipped by 7 bases and J by 9 bases, with 16 bases between them.

This clone came up once. The chain recombines TRBV2 with TRBJ1-4; 8 bases are shared with TRBD1. After removal of 6 bases from V and 7 bases from J, the junction contained 10 bases not matched to a gene. Germline CDR1 reads SNHLY; CDR2 reads FYNNEI. This CDR3 region has 15 residues. The CDR3 DNA reads TGTGCCAGCAGCGAATCAGGGGGCGCGAGTGAAAAACTGTTTTTT. Amino acids: CASSESGGASEKLFF. Combining the CDR3 with reference TRBV2 and TRBJ1-4 gives the whole variable domain EPEVTQTPSHQVTQMGQEVILRCVPISNHLYFYWYRQILGQKVEFLVSFYNNEISEKSEIFDDQFSVERPDGSNFTLKIRSTKLEDSAMYFCASSESGGASEKLFFGSGTQLSVL.

The chain carries TRBV7-2 and TRBJ2-5; 13 bases map to TRBD2. The CDR3 loop spans 17 amino acids. Germline-derived CDR1 and CDR2 are SGHTA and FQGNSA. After removal of 5 bases from V and 4 bases from J, the junction contained 10 bases not matched to a gene. In DNA form, the CDR3 reads TGTGCCAGCAGCCCGGGGGGGACTAGCGGGGCAGGAGAGACCCAGTACTTC. Translation: CASSPGGTSGAGETQYF.

The rearrangement links TRBV30 to TRBJ1-2; D is ambiguous. V gave up 3 bases and J gave up 4 bases, with 18 bases separating them. CDR1 GTSNPN and CDR2 SVGIG come from the germline V gene (reference sequence). The CDR3 spans 15 residues. CDR3 sequence: CAWRPTGREGYGYTF. DNA of the CDR3: TGTGCCTGGAGGCCCACCGGTAGAGAGGGCTATGGCTACACCTTC.

The chain carries TRBV6-6 and TRBJ2-1; perhaps TRBD1 as D (5 bases). This CDR3 region has 12 residues. Germline-derived CDR1 and CDR2 are MNHNY and SVGAGI (reference sequence). V was pared by 6 bases and J by 10 bases, with 13 bases between. The CDR3 bases are TGTGCCAGCAGGAGGACAACCGAAGAGCAGTTCTTC. Translated: CASRRTTEEQFF.

The chain joins TRBV7-2 to TRBJ2-7; maybe TRBD1 (6 bases). Germline lookup yields CDR1 SGHTA and CDR2 FQGNSA. The CDR3 consists of 14 residues. The germline V and J ends were trimmed by 5 bases and 3 bases, with 14 bases remaining between them. The CDR3 DNA is TGTGCCAGCAGCCCGCAGGCACAGGGCTACGAGCAGTACTTC. It is translated as CASSPQAQGYEQYF.

In its sample, this clone was seen once. The J gene is TRBJ2-1, the V gene TRBV28; tentative D call: TRBD2 (6 bases). This CDR3 is 15 amino acids long. Trimming removed 6 bases at V and 2 bases at J, with 14 bases between. CDR1 and CDR2 (germline): MDHEN, SYDVKM. The CDR3 DNA reads TGTGCCAGCAGCTCGACTAGGGGCCCCTACAATGAGCAGTTCTTC. Translation: CASSSTRGPYNEQFF.

The chain combines TRBV5-1 with TRBJ1-1; D gene uncertain. The CDR3 spans 14 residues. Per germline, CDR1 SGHRS and CDR2 YFSETQ. Between the trimmed V and J ends, which lost 3 bases and 0 bases, there was a span of 9 bases. The CDR3 loop reads CASSSSTVNTEAFF. For the CDR3, the DNA is TGCGCCAGCAGCTCGTCCACGGTGAACACTGAAGCTTTCTTT.

V gene TRBV6-1 combines with J gene TRBJ2-1, with 13 nucleotides matching TRBD2. This CDR3 region has 14 residues. CDR1 is MNHNS and CDR2 is SASEGT in the germline V gene. V was clipped by 5 bases and J by 10 bases; unmatched bases: 5. CDR3 region: CASSWTSGSEEQFF. The CDR3 bases are TGTGCCAGCAGTTGGACTAGCGGGAGTGAAGAGCAGTTCTTC.

The J gene is TRBJ2-3, the V gene TRBV2; tentatively, D is TRBD1 or TRBD2 (6 bases each). Trimming pared 7 bases from V and 2 bases from J, leaving 13 bases between. Germline V lookup: CDR1 SNHLY, CDR2 FYNNEI. CDR3 length equals 14 residues. CDR3 sequence reads: CASIGGLPTDTQYF. The CDR3 bases are TGTGCCAGCATCGGGGGCTTACCCACAGATACGCAGTATTTT.

V is TRBV7-2 and J is TRBJ1-3; TRBD1 is a possible D gene (5 bases). V lost 3 bases and J 5 bases, leaving 8 bases between the germline ends. CDR1 is SGHTA, CDR2 FQGNSA, per germline. The length of the CDR3 is 13 residues. The CDR3 region has the DNA TGTGCCAGCAGCTTTGACAGCAGAAACACCATATATTTT. Its translation is CASSFDSRNTIYF.

The J gene is TRBJ2-3, the V gene TRBV28, with D tentatively TRBD1 (5 bases). Trimming took off 6 bases at V and 0 bases at J, with 7 bases between the two ends. This CDR3 is 13 amino acids long. Germline V lookup: CDR1 MDHEN, CDR2 SYDVKM. CDR3 in DNA: TGTGCCAGCAGCCCAGGGAGCACAGATACGCAGTATTTT. Its translation is CASSPGSTDTQYF. Drawing the rest from reference TRBV28 and TRBJ2-3, the complete variable domain is DVKVTQSSRYLVKRTGEKVFLECVQDMDHENMFWYRQDPGLGLRLIYFSYDVKMKEKGDIPEGYSVSREKKERFSLILESASTNQTSMYLCASSPGSTDTQYFGPGTRLTVL.

This clone appeared once. The chain joins TRBV2 to TRBJ2-5; D call uncertain. The germline gives CDR1 SNHLY, CDR2 FYNNEI. The CDR3 has 13 amino acids. Trimming removed 4 bases at V and 0 bases at J, with 6 bases between. The CDR3 DNA reads as TGTGCCAGCAGTGTCCGTTACCAAGAGACCCAGTACTTC. Its translation: CASSVRYQETQYF.

V is TRBV19 and J is TRBJ1-5; the D gene is possibly TRBD1 (6 bases). Deletions cut 2 bases from V and 7 bases from J, with 15 bases between. This CDR3 region has 15 residues. CDR1 is LNHDA and CDR2 is SQIVND in the germline V gene (reference sequence). The CDR3 reads CASSILPFTGQPQHF. CDR3 DNA: TGTGCCAGTAGTATACTCCCCTTCACAGGGCAGCCCCAGCATTTT. Supplemented by reference TRBV19 and TRBJ1-5, the full variable domain reads DGGITQSPKYLFRKEGQNVTLSCEQNLNHDAMYWYRQDPGQGLRLIYYSQIVNDFQKGDIAEGYSVSREKKESFPLTVTSAQKNPTAFYLCASSILPFTGQPQHFGDGTRLSIL.